This TCR beta chain is drawn from a study of cytomegalovirus exposure and HLA in healthy donors. The donors were members of the roughly 130-subject validation cohort (separate from the roughly 660-subject first cohort). This clone was seen a few times. Its antigen is currently unknown. Between the trimmed V and J ends, which lost 3 bases and 4 bases, there was a span of 15 bases. CDR3 length: 15 amino acids. Germline lookup yields CDR1 SEHNR and CDR2 FQNEAQ (reference sequence). Notes on the study in general: TCR clusters originating in the first cohort tended to co-occur in the 120 validation repertoires, according to a later analysis.

Sequencing was performed with immunoSEQ multiplex PCR; in TCRdb, only in-frame clones are kept and a portion is missing. The table lists 200,000 to 300,000 clones, around 85% of them singletons, with 1.2% in the top ten. The clonotype originates from a woman aged 30 to 39 in good health and CMV-seropositive. The sequencing sample was made of PBMCs. This chain links TRBV7-9 with TRBJ2-5, with no clear D. The CDR3 DNA sequence: TGTGCCAGCAGCTTTAATCCAGGCCCCCCAGAGACCCAGTACTTC. Residues: CASSFNPGPPETQYF.